This T cell receptor (beta chain) derives from a study of T cell repertoires in cytomegalovirus infection. From germline, CDR1 is MNHEY and CDR2 SVGEGT. V dropped 4 bases and J dropped 0; count of bases not matched to a gene: 10. The CDR3 is 19 amino acids. One entry per CDR3 protein results from TCRdb running MiXCR on the reads. The repertoire includes roughly 170,000 distinct CDR3 sequences, roughly a fifth of them detected once, and about 25% sits in the top ten. Comment on this clonotype: Its antigen is still unknown.

This sequence originates from a human donor in good health (CMV status not recorded). Some clones in this sample may be carry-over from other donors' samples. This specimen was CD8+ T cells from cultured PBMCs, taken from culture after CMV antigen stimulation. The chain joins TRBV6-2 or TRBV6-3 to TRBJ2-3; TRBD2 aligns across 13 bases. The CDR3 protein is CASSSSPGLAGDSTDTQYF. CDR3 nucleotide sequence: TGTGCCAGCAGTTCTAGCCCCGGACTAGCGGGGGATAGCACAGATACGCAGTATTTT.